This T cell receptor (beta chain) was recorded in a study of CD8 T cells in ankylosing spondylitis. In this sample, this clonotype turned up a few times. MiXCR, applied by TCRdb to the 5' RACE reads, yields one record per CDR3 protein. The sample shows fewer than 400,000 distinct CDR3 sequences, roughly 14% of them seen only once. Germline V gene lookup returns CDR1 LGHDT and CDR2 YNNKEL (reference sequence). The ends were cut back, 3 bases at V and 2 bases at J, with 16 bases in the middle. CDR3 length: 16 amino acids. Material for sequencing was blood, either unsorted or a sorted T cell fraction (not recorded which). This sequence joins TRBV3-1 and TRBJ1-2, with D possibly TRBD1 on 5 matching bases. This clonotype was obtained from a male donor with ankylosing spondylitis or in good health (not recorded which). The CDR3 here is CASSHLWGTDNYGYTF. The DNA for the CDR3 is TGTGCCAGCAGCCATCTTTGGGGCACAGACAACTATGGCTACACCTTC.